This entry concerns a single T cell receptor beta chain. This record belongs to a study of Ad26.COV2.S vaccination and SARS-CoV-2 variants. Generated by immunoSEQ multiplex PCR, the TCRdb table keeps only in-frame clones and is missing some. The sample has hundreds of thousands of clones, 90% seen once. Germline V gene lookup returns CDR1 MRHNA and CDR2 SNTAGT. V dropped 5 bases and J dropped 4; count of bases not matched to a gene: 12. The CDR3 runs to 18 residues. The treatment: 19 received Ad26.COV2.S at low or high dose, single or two shots; a few received placebo; per-sample allocation not given. Samples analyzed were those drawn on day 63 after the first vaccine or placebo injection.

The sequencing used peripheral blood, collected in a trial of Ad26.COV2.S vaccine versus placebo. This sequence joins TRBV6-4 and TRBJ2-1; 12 bases are a match to TRBD2. The sequence came from a person aged 18-65 years who received the Ad26.COV2.S COVID-19 vaccine or a placebo. The CDR3 is CASSPGGIGTSGYNEQFF. The DNA of the CDR3 is TGTGCCAGCAGTCCAGGGGGGATCGGGACTAGCGGGTACAATGAGCAGTTCTTC.